The clone carrying this TCR beta chain was recorded a few times. Its antigen remains unidentified. Germline V gives CDR1 SGHTA, CDR2 FQGNSA. V lost 3 bases and J lost 10, with 7 bases in between. The CDR3 runs 11 residues. The sample belongs to a study of T-cell memory formation after mild COVID-19. Whole-study context: Each donor largely had its own TCR clusters.

TCRdb reprocessed the 5' RACE reads via MiXCR and lists one record per CDR3 protein. The sample yields fewer than 350,000 distinct CDR3 sequences, around 17% seen once. Overall study results and limits: Mainly CM and EM harbored the contracting CD4+ clones; mainly EMRA harbored the CD8+ ones.

The sample taken for sequencing was PBMCs or a T cell subset sorted from them (not recorded which). The TCR comes from a young man who had mild COVID-19 (a few samples of this study predate the infection). Cell type and time point are not known. This chain links TRBV7-2 with TRBJ2-1; D remains unclear. The CDR3 loop is CASSFWSEQFF. The CDR3 DNA sequence: TGTGCCAGCAGCTTTTGGTCAGAGCAGTTCTTC.